Each of the 18 T cell receptor beta chains below was sequenced from the same sample in a study of T cell changes during pregnancy in multiple sclerosis. Libraries were prepared by immunoSEQ multiplex PCR; TCRdb keeps only in-frame clonotypes and omits some of them. The table shows 65,000 to 75,000 clones, with about 89% occurring only once. The source material was peripheral blood, sampled in the second trimester of pregnancy. These receptors came from a female donor with multiple sclerosis, enrolled in a pregnancy study.

This clone came up once. The chain has TRBV6-1 and TRBJ1-5, with a tentative D call TRBD1 (5 bases). CDR3 size: 14 residues. Germline CDR1 MNHNS, CDR2 SASEGT. The V end lost 3 bases, the J end lost 4 bases, and 10 bases lay between the germline ends. The CDR3 nucleotides are TGTGCCAGCAGTGAGCGGGGCAGGAATCAGCCCCAGCATTTT. It yields the protein CASSERGRNQPQHF.

J is TRBJ1-5 and V is TRBV7-2, with D perhaps matching TRBD1 (5 bases). Trimming stripped 5 bases from V and 5 bases from J, with 10 bases between. In germline, CDR1 is SGHTA, CDR2 FQGNSA. CDR3 length: 13 residues. The CDR3: CASSTQGDQPQHF. CDR3 nucleotide sequence: TGTGCCAGCAGCACCCAGGGCGATCAGCCCCAGCATTTT.

The V call is TRBV5-6, the J call TRBJ2-7, with TRBD2 identical over 11 bases. The V segment lost 4 bases and the J segment 3 bases; nucleotides outside the gene matches: 6. The CDR3 covers 15 residues. Germline V gene sequence: CDR1 SGHDT, CDR2 YYEEEE. Here the CDR3 reads CASSGSGRASYEQYF. Written as DNA, the CDR3 is TGTGCCAGCAGCGGTAGCGGGAGGGCCAGCTACGAGCAGTACTTC.

The chain has TRBV7-2 and TRBJ1-1; 7 bases align to TRBD1. This CDR3 is built from 14 residues. The V gene end was trimmed by 4 bases and the J gene end by 5 bases; junction bases not matched to a gene: 7. CDR1 is SGHTA and CDR2 is FQGNSA in the germline V gene. DNA for the CDR3: TGTGCCAGCAGCTCTTTTACAGGGGTTACTGAAGCTTTCTTT. Translating gives CASSSFTGVTEAFF.

There are a few counts of this clone. The rearrangement uses TRBV9 and TRBJ1-2; TRBD1 is a possible D gene (6 bases). Trimming cost V 0 bases and J 8 bases, with 11 bases left between them. The CDR3 extends over 13 amino acids. In germline, CDR1 is SGDLS, CDR2 YYNGEE. The CDR3 reads CASSVAGADGYTF. The CDR3 DNA is TGTGCCAGCAGCGTAGCAGGGGCCGACGGCTACACCTTC. Variable domain in full (rest from reference TRBV9 and TRBJ1-2): DSGVTQTPKHLITATGQRVTLRCSPRSGDLSVYWYQQSLDQGLQFLIQYYNGEERAKGNILERFSAQQFPDLHSELNLSSLELGDSALYFCASSVAGADGYTFGSGTRLTVV.

The rearrangement links TRBV9 to TRBJ1-4, with TRBD1 identical over 9 bases. The CDR3 totals 18 residues. Germline V gene sequence: CDR1 SGDLS, CDR2 YYNGEE. Germline trimming cut 4 bases from V and 8 bases from J; bases unmatched to any gene: 18. As DNA, the CDR3 is TGTGCCAGCAGCCCAAGAACAACGGACAGGGGCTCTAGGGAAAAACTGTTTTTT. Amino acids: CASSPRTTDRGSREKLFF.

This clone was seen only a few times. This chain joins TRBV18 and TRBJ1-3; TRBD1 is a possible D gene (5 bases). Germline assignment: CDR1 KGHSH and CDR2 LQKENI. The CDR3 length is 16 residues. V was trimmed by 3 bases and J by 1 base, leaving 13 bases between them. This CDR3 is CASSPLDSDSGNTIYF. The CDR3 DNA reads TGTGCCAGCTCACCTCTCGACAGCGATTCTGGAAACACCATATATTTT.

This chain joins TRBV11-2 and TRBJ2-2; 7 bases are shared with TRBD1. The ends lost 6 bases at V and 3 bases at J; junction bases unmatched: 10. There are 16 residues in the CDR3. Per the germline V gene, CDR1 is SGHAT and CDR2 is FQNNGV. The CDR3 nucleotides are TGTGCCAGCAGACTTCTAAGGGGGCGTCACACCGGGGAGCTGTTTTTT. Translation: CASRLLRGRHTGELFF.

V gene TRBV6-6 combines with J gene TRBJ1-2, with 10 bases aligning to TRBD1. Per germline, CDR1 MNHNY and CDR2 SVGAGI (reference sequence). The CDR3 consists of 16 residues. Germline trimming cut 0 bases from V and 8 bases from J; bases unmatched to any gene: 9. The CDR3 coding sequence is TGTGCCAGCAGTTACTCGTTCCGAGGACAGGGGGAGGGCTACACCTTC. This gives the protein CASSYSFRGQGEGYTF.

The rearrangement joins TRBV19 to TRBJ2-6; 8 nucleotides line up with TRBD1. Germline CDR1 and CDR2: LNHDA and SQIVND (reference sequence). V lost 8 bases and J lost 0; bases outside the gene matches: 3. The CDR3 runs 15 residues. CDR3 DNA sequence: TGTGCCAGTCGACAGGGGAGCTCTGGGGCCAACGTCCTGACTTTC. It specifies CASRQGSSGANVLTF.

This rearrangement joins TRBV5-1 to TRBJ1-5, with 10 bases that match TRBD1. In germline, CDR1 is SGHRS, CDR2 YFSETQ. The CDR3 covers 14 residues. The V and J ends lost 4 bases and 7 bases, in that order; junction bases with no gene match: 5. The DNA for the CDR3 is TGCGCCAGCAGCACGACAGGGGGCGTACAGCCCCAGCATTTT. It encodes CASSTTGGVQPQHF.

This clone was counted between two and nine times. The V gene is TRBV7-8, the J gene TRBJ2-3; no firm D call. CDR1 is SGHVS, CDR2 FQNEAQ, per germline. This CDR3 is built from 13 residues. The V and J ends lost 5 bases and 2 bases respectively, with 8 bases between them. The CDR3 sequence is CASSPSTTDTQYF. The CDR3 bases are TGTGCCAGCAGCCCTAGTACCACAGATACGCAGTATTTT.

The J gene is TRBJ1-5, the V gene TRBV5-1; D perhaps matches TRBD1 (5 bases). Germline loops: CDR1 SGHRS, CDR2 YFSETQ. V was clipped by 0 bases and J by 4 bases, with 11 bases between them. CDR3 size: 15 residues. CDR3 loop: CASSLEGLSNQPQHF. The CDR3 nucleotides are TGCGCCAGCAGCTTGGAGGGGCTCTCGAATCAGCCCCAGCATTTT.

The rearrangement joins TRBV2 to TRBJ2-7, with D tentatively TRBD1 (5 bases). V was shortened by 10 bases and J by 5 bases, with 18 bases between the two germline ends. Germline V gene sequence: CDR1 SNHLY, CDR2 FYNNEI. The CDR3 is 13 residues long. For the CDR3, the DNA is TGTGCCATTGCAGGGTGGGTTTTCGACGAGCAGTACTTC. Translating it yields CAIAGWVFDEQYF.

This chain uses TRBV6-6 with TRBJ2-3; no clear D gene. This CDR3 contains 14 residues. CDR1 is MNHNY, CDR2 SVGAGI, per germline (reference sequence). V dropped 4 bases and J dropped 2 bases, with 10 bases sitting between them. The CDR3: CASSSVPNTDTQYF. The CDR3 coding sequence is TGTGCCAGCAGTTCGGTCCCAAACACAGATACGCAGTATTTT.

Only one count was recorded for this clone. The chain has TRBV6-1 and TRBJ1-2; no firm D call. V gave up 0 bases and J gave up 4 bases, with 9 bases separating them. This CDR3 spans 14 amino acids. CDR1 and CDR2 from the germline V gene are MNHNS and SASEGT. The CDR3 spells CASSEALTIYGYTF. The CDR3 DNA follows: TGTGCCAGCAGTGAAGCGCTAACGATCTATGGCTACACCTTC.

This chain uses TRBV5-1 with TRBJ2-3; 8 bases match TRBD2. The germline V gene has CDR1 SGHRS and CDR2 YFSETQ. The CDR3 totals 14 residues. V lost 0 bases, J lost 5 bases, and 2 bases stayed unmatched. In DNA form, the CDR3 reads TGCGCCAGCAGCTTGGCCGCGGGGGGAGATACGCAGTATTTT. As protein: CASSLAAGGDTQYF.

CDR3 bases: TGTGCCAGCGGGGGGAGGAGTAGTACGTACGAGCAGTACTTC. It specifies CASGGRSSTYEQYF. The rearrangement uses TRBV6-1 and TRBJ2-7; TRBD2 might be the D (6 bases). This CDR3 spans 14 amino acids. The V gene lost 8 bases and the J gene lost 4 bases, with 18 bases spanning the gap. Germline V gene data show CDR1 as MNHNS and CDR2 as SASEGT.